Each of the 20 T cell receptor beta chains below was sequenced from the same sample in a study of response to subunit inactivated influenza vaccine. TCRdb analysed the RT-PCR reads with MiXCR anew, one entry per CDR3 protein. The data show 500,000 to 600,000 distinct CDR3 sequences, less than 8% seen once. The sample was PBMCs from blood, taken around 2 years after vaccination. These receptors came from a man aged 45 to 70 who received an inactivated influenza vaccine.

The genes are TRBV2 and TRBJ1-4; weak D call: TRBD1 (5 bases). Germline V gives CDR1 SNHLY, CDR2 FYNNEI. The CDR3 has 14 residues. V lost 6 bases to trimming and J lost 5 bases, with 13 bases between them. The CDR3 sequence is CASRSTGANEKLFF. CDR3 DNA sequence: TGTGCCAGCAGATCAACAGGTGCCAATGAAAAACTGTTTTTT.

The V and J genes are TRBV6-1 and TRBJ1-6, with TRBD1 as a possible D gene (6 bases). The CDR3 is 13 amino acids. V shed 5 bases and J shed 10 bases, with 12 bases lying between them. From germline, CDR1 is MNHNS and CDR2 SASEGT. In nucleotides, the CDR3 is TGTGCCAGCAGTACCAGGGGATGGTCACCCCTCCACTTT. Its protein product is CASSTRGWSPLHF.

In this sample, this clonotype turned up a few times. The gene calls are TRBV9 and TRBJ2-5; D call uncertain. This CDR3 spans 15 amino acids. CDR1 SGDLS and CDR2 YYNGEE come from the germline V gene. Trimming pared 0 bases from V and 9 bases from J, leaving 18 bases between. The CDR3 nucleotides are TGTGCCAGCAGCGTAGCGACTGACCCCAATGCGGCCCAGTACTTC. This gives the protein CASSVATDPNAAQYF.

This clonotype was seen only a few times. The rearrangement links TRBV12-3 or TRBV12-4 to TRBJ2-1, with 10 bases that match TRBD2. The J segment lost 0 bases and the V segment lost 3 bases, leaving 14 bases of the junction unmatched. The CDR3 totals 20 residues. The CDR3 loop is CASSLFERGGLVGSYNEQFF. In DNA, the CDR3 is TGTGCCAGCAGTTTGTTCGAGCGGGGGGGCCTTGTCGGCTCCTACAATGAGCAGTTCTTC.

This clonotype was detected only a few times. V and J are TRBV20-1 and TRBJ2-1, with 8 positions matching TRBD2. The ends lost 5 bases at V and 0 bases at J; junction bases unmatched: 9. In germline, CDR1 is DFQATT, CDR2 SNEGSKA (reference sequence). The CDR3 consists of 16 residues. CDR3: CSAPERGGTSYNEQFF. The CDR3 coding sequence is TGCAGTGCTCCAGAACGGGGGGGTACCTCCTACAATGAGCAGTTCTTC.

The V gene is TRBV5-1, the J gene TRBJ2-3, with 7 bases identical to TRBD1. The length of the CDR3 is 18 residues. The J segment lost 0 bases and the V segment lost 4 bases, leaving 14 bases of the junction unmatched. CDR1 and CDR2 from the germline V gene are SGHRS and YFSETQ. CDR3 coding DNA: TGCGCCAGCAGCGCACTTCCCGGACAGGCCGCTAGCACAGATACGCAGTATTTT. Amino acids: CASSALPGQAASTDTQYF.

In its sample, this clonotype was seen many times. The chain joins TRBV2 to TRBJ2-1; D may be TRBD2 (5 bases). The CDR3 has 15 residues. V was trimmed by 6 bases and J by 4 bases, leaving 16 bases between them. The germline V gene encodes CDR1 SNHLY and CDR2 FYNNEI. The CDR3 here is CASRETEGRYNEQFF. CDR3 DNA sequence: TGTGCCAGCAGGGAAACAGAGGGTCGGTACAATGAGCAGTTCTTC. Complete variable domain (other parts from reference TRBV2 and TRBJ2-1): EPEVTQTPSHQVTQMGQEVILRCVPISNHLYFYWYRQILGQKVEFLVSFYNNEISEKSEIFDDQFSVERPDGSNFTLKIRSTKLEDSAMYFCASRETEGRYNEQFFGPGTRLTVL.

This clonotype was counted many times. The chain combines TRBV7-8 with TRBJ2-7, with 8 positions matching TRBD2. This CDR3 region has 15 residues. The germline V gene has CDR1 SGHVS and CDR2 FQNEAQ. V gave up 5 bases and J gave up 7 bases; unmatched junction bases: 13. CDR3 sequence (DNA): TGTGCCAGCAGCCCAGCTGGCGGGAGGACGGGGGAGCAGTACTTC. Amino acid sequence: CASSPAGGRTGEQYF.

Here the CDR3 reads CSARKNTDPRDEQFF. The CDR3 bases are TGCAGTGCTAGGAAAAACACAGATCCCCGCGATGAGCAGTTCTTC. V and J are TRBV20-1 and TRBJ2-1; D gene uncertain. Germline V gene data show CDR1 as DFQATT and CDR2 as SNEGSKA (reference sequence). The CDR3 sequence is 15 residues long. Trimming left V 3 bases short and J 8 bases short, with 20 bases between.

This clonotype was seen more than once but under ten times. The chain carries TRBV7-9 and TRBJ1-2; D is undetermined. V gave up 1 base and J gave up 8 bases, with 8 bases separating them. CDR3 length: 12 residues. From germline, CDR1 is SEHNR and CDR2 FQNEAQ (reference sequence). CDR3 loop: CASSLGVRGYTF. In nucleotides, the CDR3 is TGTGCCAGCAGCTTAGGGGTGCGCGGCTACACCTTC.

The chain employs TRBV29-1 and TRBJ2-1; 11 positions agree with TRBD2. Germline trimming cut 1 base from V and 5 bases from J; bases unmatched to any gene: 13. This CDR3 spans 18 amino acids. Germline lookup yields CDR1 SQVTM and CDR2 ANQGSEA. CDR3 bases: TGCAGCGTTGAAGTAGTAGCGGGGGGGCCGCGGCCAGACAATGAGCAGTTCTTC. This translates into CSVEVVAGGPRPDNEQFF.

This clonotype occurred a few times. The chain is built from TRBV12-3 or TRBV12-4 and TRBJ2-1; 10 bases agree with TRBD1. After removal of 6 bases from V and 9 bases from J, the junction contained 11 bases not matched to a gene. The CDR3 runs 15 residues. CDR3 bases: TGTGCCAGCAGACCTAAGGGACAGGGGCGACCTGAGCAGTTCTTC. This gives the protein CASRPKGQGRPEQFF.

This clonotype was recorded a few times. The chain joins TRBV5-1 to TRBJ2-3; D is unclear. The CDR3 loop spans 13 amino acids. Trimming stripped 4 bases from V and 4 bases from J, with 10 bases between. Per the germline V gene, CDR1 is SGHRS and CDR2 is YFSETQ. The chain's CDR3 is CASSPATSDTQYF. The CDR3 DNA reads TGCGCCAGCAGCCCCGCTACTTCAGATACGCAGTATTTT.

The rearrangement links TRBV5-1 to TRBJ2-2; 9 bases match TRBD1. The germline CDR1 and CDR2 sequences are SGHRS and YFSETQ. After removal of 4 bases from V and 4 bases from J, the junction contained 5 bases not matched to a gene. This CDR3 has 15 residues. The CDR3 here is CASSPRTGATGELFF. The DNA for the CDR3 is TGCGCCAGCAGCCCCCGGACAGGGGCCACCGGGGAGCTGTTTTTT.

V is TRBV7-8 and J is TRBJ2-1, with TRBD2 matching 8 bases. The V gene end was trimmed by 5 bases and the J gene end by 3 bases; junction bases not matched to a gene: 9. The CDR3 consists of 16 residues. CDR1 and CDR2 from the germline V gene are SGHVS and FQNEAQ. CDR3 amino acids: CASSRGPGLDYNEQFF. The CDR3 DNA reads TGTGCCAGCAGCCGCGGGCCGGGACTAGACTACAATGAGCAGTTCTTC.

This clonotype was observed a few times. The gene calls are TRBV12-3 or TRBV12-4 and TRBJ1-1; D not resolved. The CDR3 consists of 13 residues. V gave up 0 bases and J gave up 4 bases, with 6 bases separating them. CDR3 nucleotides: TGTGCCAGCAGTTTAGCGGCCCGCACTGAAGCTTTCTTT. It translates to CASSLAARTEAFF.

V and J are TRBV18 and TRBJ2-7; 10 bases are shared with TRBD1. Per germline, CDR1 KGHSH and CDR2 LQKENI. The CDR3 covers 13 residues. The V segment lost 3 bases and the J segment 6 bases; nucleotides outside the gene matches: 2. CDR3 DNA sequence: TGTGCCAGCTCACCCGGGACAGGGGCCGAGCAGTACTTC. Protein: CASSPGTGAEQYF. Full variable domain (missing parts from reference TRBV18 and TRBJ2-7): NAGVMQNPRHLVRRRGQEARLRCSPMKGHSHVYWYRQLPEEGLKFMVYLQKENIIDESGMPKERFSAEFPKEGPSILRIQQVVRGDSAAYFCASSPGTGAEQYFGPGTRLTVT.

This clonotype has just a few counts. One end of the junction fails to match germline, which may point to a read error. The chain couples TRBV6-1 to TRBJ2-7; possibly TRBD1 or TRBD2 for D (6 bases each). The CDR3 loop spans 14 amino acids. Germline CDR1 MNHNS, CDR2 SASEGT. CDR3 nucleotides: TGTGCCAGCAGTAGGGGGACTGCCTCCCACGAGCAGTACTTC. Translated: CASSRGTASHEQYF.

This clonotype has just a few counts. This chain connects TRBV10-3 to TRBJ2-5; TRBD2 aligns across 10 bases. The junction had 6 bases not matched to a gene; V was cut back by 2 bases and J by 0 bases. The germline V gene has CDR1 ENHRY and CDR2 SYGVKD. This CDR3 spans 17 amino acids. CDR3 region: CAISEVSGGSYQETQYF. Written as DNA, the CDR3 is TGTGCCATCAGTGAGGTTAGCGGGGGGTCGTACCAAGAGACCCAGTACTTC.

A few counts support this clonotype. The genes are TRBV4-2 and TRBJ2-7; perhaps TRBD1 as D (6 bases). This CDR3 region has 15 residues. The V and J ends lost 1 base and 6 bases respectively, with 16 bases between them. Germline lookup yields CDR1 LGHNA and CDR2 YNFKEQ. The CDR3 protein is CASSQGPGEDAEQYF. For the CDR3, the DNA is TGTGCCAGCAGCCAAGGCCCAGGGGAAGACGCCGAGCAGTACTTC.